The rows below give T cell receptor beta chains drawn from one sample of a study of blood T cell repertoires in COVID-19. Clones were read by immunoSEQ multiplex PCR, and TCRdb kept only the in-frame ones, dropping some. The sample has about 60,000 clones; 70% to 85% are singletons. The sequenced material came from peripheral blood. The receptors were gathered from a man between 60 and 70 years old with acute or convalescent COVID-19. The conserved cysteine and the conserved F or W are not part of the CDR3 here. Each record gives: CDR3 protein, V gene, J gene, clone size. The size entry is marked missing in some rows and otherwise reads once, few, many or a size class.

CDR3aa: ASSRGGGGNEKLF
v_gene: TRBV7-2
j_gene: TRBJ1-4
abundance: NA

CDR3aa: ASSTVGHSGNTIY
v_gene: TRBV3-1/TRBV3-2
j_gene: TRBJ1-3
abundance: NA

CDR3aa: ASSFSRDTQY
v_gene: TRBV12-3/TRBV12-4
j_gene: TRBJ2-3
abundance: few

CDR3aa: ASRRTGNTIY
v_gene: TRBV19
j_gene: TRBJ1-3
abundance: NA

CDR3aa: ASSQERPSRTDTQY
v_gene: TRBV3-1/TRBV3-2
j_gene: TRBJ2-3
abundance: NA

CDR3aa: ASSEAWTGGGYEQY
v_gene: TRBV6-1
j_gene: TRBJ2-7
abundance: NA

CDR3aa: ASSPQGQGAYEQY
v_gene: TRBV18
j_gene: TRBJ2-7
abundance: once

CDR3aa: ASERGRGVATEAF
v_gene: TRBV12-5
j_gene: TRBJ1-1
abundance: NA

CDR3aa: AIASSGDGGYT
v_gene: TRBV10-3
j_gene: TRBJ1-2
abundance: NA

CDR3aa: ASSLRVGTEAF
v_gene: TRBV12-3/TRBV12-4
j_gene: TRBJ1-1
abundance: NA

CDR3aa: ATSREGVRGELQETQY
v_gene: TRBV15
j_gene: TRBJ2-5
abundance: NA

CDR3aa: AISLRQLTGTDTQY
v_gene: TRBV10-3
j_gene: TRBJ2-3
abundance: NA

CDR3aa: ASSLTGTSGNEQF
v_gene: TRBV5-1
j_gene: TRBJ2-1
abundance: NA

CDR3aa: ASSIGGSLTRYGYT
v_gene: TRBV19
j_gene: TRBJ1-2
abundance: NA

CDR3aa: ASSRQGAGNSPLH
v_gene: TRBV7-9
j_gene: TRBJ1-6
abundance: NA

CDR3aa: ASSLKGGSYNEQF
v_gene: TRBV7-2
j_gene: TRBJ2-1
abundance: few

CDR3aa: ASSSRLAGGELF
v_gene: TRBV9
j_gene: TRBJ2-2
abundance: NA

CDR3aa: ASSPSTTAVTDTEAF
v_gene: TRBV18
j_gene: TRBJ1-1
abundance: few

CDR3aa: ASSQVRGGQPQH
v_gene: TRBV18
j_gene: TRBJ1-5
abundance: NA

CDR3aa: ASSTGTGRSVYGYT
v_gene: TRBV27
j_gene: TRBJ1-2
abundance: NA

CDR3aa: ASSLDLVPRSPLH
v_gene: TRBV11-2
j_gene: TRBJ1-6
abundance: NA

CDR3aa: ASSLGQFYGYT
v_gene: TRBV5-1
j_gene: TRBJ1-2
abundance: few

CDR3aa: ASSPDRGSAPLH
v_gene: TRBV18
j_gene: TRBJ1-6
abundance: NA

CDR3aa: ASSIRGNTEAF
v_gene: TRBV4-3
j_gene: TRBJ1-1
abundance: NA

CDR3aa: ASSYLRGGTEAF
v_gene: TRBV6-5
j_gene: TRBJ1-1
abundance: NA

CDR3aa: ASSEGQGFLNTEAF
v_gene: TRBV7-9
j_gene: TRBJ1-1
abundance: NA

CDR3aa: ASSLVGGESNQPQH
v_gene: TRBV21-1
j_gene: TRBJ1-5
abundance: NA

CDR3aa: ASSRYDTGELF
v_gene: TRBV27
j_gene: TRBJ2-2
abundance: NA

CDR3aa: ASSSTGSWSNQPQH
v_gene: TRBV19
j_gene: TRBJ1-5
abundance: NA

CDR3aa: ASSVLAGYT
v_gene: TRBV19
j_gene: TRBJ1-2
abundance: few

CDR3aa: ASSALQGNHQPQH
v_gene: TRBV28
j_gene: TRBJ1-5
abundance: many

CDR3aa: ASSDSNKAMNTEAF
v_gene: TRBV6-4
j_gene: TRBJ1-1
abundance: NA

CDR3aa: ASSPPSRQGAFIGQLETQY
v_gene: TRBV5-1
j_gene: TRBJ2-5
abundance: once

CDR3aa: ASSSGTGDTEAF
v_gene: TRBV7-6
j_gene: TRBJ1-1
abundance: NA

CDR3aa: ASSLGVAGSDGYT
v_gene: TRBV11-3
j_gene: TRBJ1-2
abundance: NA

CDR3aa: SASEQGWSYEQY
v_gene: TRBV20-1
j_gene: TRBJ2-7
abundance: NA

CDR3aa: ASRFTANYGYT
v_gene: TRBV5-1
j_gene: TRBJ1-2
abundance: NA

CDR3aa: ASSLVAGGTYNEQF
v_gene: TRBV5-1
j_gene: TRBJ2-1
abundance: NA

CDR3aa: SVYRRQSDGYT
v_gene: TRBV29-1
j_gene: TRBJ1-2
abundance: NA

CDR3aa: SVSFESGNTIY
v_gene: TRBV29-1
j_gene: TRBJ1-3
abundance: NA

CDR3aa: ASSFSNTEAF
v_gene: TRBV11-2
j_gene: TRBJ1-1
abundance: NA

CDR3aa: ASSLDSSSNQPQH
v_gene: TRBV7-2
j_gene: TRBJ1-5
abundance: NA

CDR3aa: ASSRDRGTNEKLF
v_gene: TRBV3-1/TRBV3-2
j_gene: TRBJ1-4
abundance: NA

CDR3aa: ASSWGTSGVYTQY
v_gene: TRBV5-6
j_gene: TRBJ2-3
abundance: NA

CDR3aa: ASSLGQPRNEQF
v_gene: TRBV5-1
j_gene: TRBJ2-1
abundance: NA

CDR3aa: ASSHISGGAETQY
v_gene: TRBV7-8
j_gene: TRBJ2-5
abundance: NA

CDR3aa: ASSLVVAGGRNEQF
v_gene: TRBV7-2
j_gene: TRBJ2-1
abundance: NA

CDR3aa: ASSYSGGGAVDEQF
v_gene: TRBV6-6
j_gene: TRBJ2-1
abundance: NA

CDR3aa: AWSVLGQGEQF
v_gene: TRBV30
j_gene: TRBJ2-1
abundance: once

CDR3aa: ASSSLGQGAGYT
v_gene: TRBV19
j_gene: TRBJ1-2
abundance: NA

CDR3aa: ASKPGLSSSYEQY
v_gene: TRBV19
j_gene: TRBJ2-7
abundance: NA

CDR3aa: ASSQDVSESYEQY
v_gene: TRBV3-1/TRBV3-2
j_gene: TRBJ2-7
abundance: NA

CDR3aa: ASSLGWLAGQGTYEQY
v_gene: TRBV5-1
j_gene: TRBJ2-7
abundance: NA

CDR3aa: ASRGGSNEKLF
v_gene: TRBV10-3
j_gene: TRBJ1-4
abundance: NA